These T cell receptor beta chains were read from a single sample in a study of blood T cell repertoires in COVID-19. Clones were read by immunoSEQ multiplex PCR, and TCRdb kept only the in-frame ones, dropping some. This table holds more than 200,000 clones, over 80% found once. Sequencing was performed on PBMCs or T cells enriched from blood (not recorded which). These receptors were obtained from a woman aged 18-30 years who had recovered from COVID-19. The CDR3 runs from the conserved cysteine through the conserved F or W. Each record gives: J gene, D gene, V gene, clone size, CDR3 protein, CDR3 DNA. D genes are given only for firm matches. Some rows have no size entry. The others give once, few or many, or a class for an expanded clone.

>TRBJ2-5|TRBD2|TRBV24-1|.
CATQTLAGGVETQYF
TGTGCCACTCAAACACTAGCGGGAGGGGTAGAGACCCAGTACTTC
>TRBJ2-2|.|TRBV5-4|.
CASSTREYTGELFF
TGTGCCAGCAGCACCCGGGAGTACACCGGGGAGCTGTTTTTT
>TRBJ2-7|TRBD1|TRBV7-6|.
CASSPGTGGYEQYF
TGTGCCAGCAGCCCCGGGACAGGGGGGTACGAGCAGTACTTC
>TRBJ2-3|.|TRBV5-1|once
CASSLQGEGTDTQYF
TGCGCCAGCAGCTTACAGGGTGAGGGCACAGATACGCAGTATTTT
>TRBJ1-4|.|TRBV3-1/TRBV3-2|many
CASSQGSRTIEKLFF
TGTGCCAGCAGCCAAGGCAGTCGGACTATCGAAAAACTGTTTTTT
>TRBJ1-6|.|TRBV28|.
CASSLQGDSPLHF
TGTGCCAGCAGTTTGCAGGGTGATTCACCCCTCCACTTT
>TRBJ2-1|.|TRBV6-5|once
CASRTGTDSFF
TGTGCCAGCAGGACCGGGACTGATTCATTCTTC
>TRBJ1-4|.|TRBV9|.
CASSVGRATNEKLFF
TGTGCCAGCAGCGTAGGGAGGGCAACTAATGAAAAACTGTTTTTT
>TRBJ2-7|.|TRBV14|.
CASSQRGLAIYEQYF
TGTGCCAGCAGCCAAAGGGGACTGGCAATCTACGAGCAGTACTTC
>TRBJ1-1|.|TRBV4-2|.
CASSQELTQNTEAFF
TGTGCCAGCAGCCAAGAACTAACCCAGAACACTGAAGCTTTCTTT
>TRBJ1-2|.|TRBV28|.
CASSFRGYGYTF
TGTGCCAGCAGTTTCAGGGGTTATGGCTACACCTTC
>TRBJ2-5|TRBD2|TRBV18|.
CASSHSGREETQYF
TGTGCCAGCTCACATAGCGGGAGAGAAGAGACCCAGTACTTC